These 5 T cell receptor beta chains originate from one sample sequenced in a study of T-cell memory formation after mild COVID-19. MiXCR was run by TCRdb on the 5' RACE reads, yielding one entry per CDR3 protein. The sample carries hundreds of thousands of distinct CDR3 sequences, about a sixth recorded once. Sequencing was performed on PBMCs or a T cell subset sorted from them (not recorded which). The origin of the receptors is an adult woman who had mild COVID-19 (a few samples of this study predate the infection). Cell type and time point are not known.

V is TRBV5-6 and J is TRBJ1-3; the D gene is possibly TRBD1 (6 bases). The CDR3 is 16 amino acids. Germline CDR1 is SGHDT and CDR2 is YYEEEE. Trimming shortened V by 4 bases and J by 2 bases, and 16 bases separated the two germline ends. CDR3 nucleotide sequence: TGTGCCAGCAGCATCAGGGGCCGTGGGACTGGAAACACCATATATTTT. This gives the protein CASSIRGRGTGNTIYF.

This clonotype was found a few times. This rearrangement joins TRBV7-9 to TRBJ2-3, with D perhaps matching TRBD1 (6 bases). Germline V gives CDR1 SEHNR, CDR2 FQNEAQ (reference sequence). This CDR3 has 14 amino acids. With 9 bases removed from V and 2 bases from J, the gap between germline ends came to 15 bases. The CDR3 coding sequence is TGTGCCAGTCGATTGAGGGGGTACACAGATACGCAGTATTTT. Translating it yields CASRLRGYTDTQYF.

The chain joins TRBV7-3 to TRBJ1-5; no definite D call. Between the trimmed V and J ends, which lost 1 base and 6 bases, there was a span of 10 bases. Looked up from germline, CDR1 is SGHTA and CDR2 is FQGTGA. The CDR3 is made up of 14 amino acids. CDR3 nucleotides: TGTGCCAGCAGCTTAAGGTTTTCTCGTCAGCCCCAGCATTTT. This sequence encodes CASSLRFSRQPQHF.

There are a few counts of this clonotype. The rearrangement links TRBV7-6 to TRBJ1-1; 8 nucleotides agree with TRBD1. The V and J ends lost 6 bases and 3 bases, in that order; junction bases with no gene match: 6. Germline V gene data show CDR1 as SGHVS and CDR2 as FNYEAQ. CDR3 length: 14 residues. The CDR3 region has the DNA TGTGCCAGCAGGAAGGACAGGGCGGACACTGAAGCTTTCTTT. Protein product: CASRKDRADTEAFF.

The chain uses TRBV5-1 and TRBJ2-1, with TRBD2 matching 15 bases. The length of the CDR3 is 17 residues. The V and J ends lost 0 bases and 6 bases, in that order; junction bases with no gene match: 4. CDR1 is SGHRS and CDR2 is YFSETQ in the germline V gene. The CDR3 DNA sequence: TGCGCCAGCAGCTTGGACGAGGGACTAGCGGGGGGCAATGAGCAGTTCTTC. Encoded protein: CASSLDEGLAGGNEQFF. Supplemented by reference TRBV5-1 and TRBJ2-1, the full variable domain reads KAGVTQTPRYLIKTRGQQVTLSCSPISGHRSVSWYQQTPGQGLQFLFEYFSETQRNKGNFPGRFSGRQFSNSRSEMNVSTLELGDSALYLCASSLDEGLAGGNEQFFGPGTRLTVL.